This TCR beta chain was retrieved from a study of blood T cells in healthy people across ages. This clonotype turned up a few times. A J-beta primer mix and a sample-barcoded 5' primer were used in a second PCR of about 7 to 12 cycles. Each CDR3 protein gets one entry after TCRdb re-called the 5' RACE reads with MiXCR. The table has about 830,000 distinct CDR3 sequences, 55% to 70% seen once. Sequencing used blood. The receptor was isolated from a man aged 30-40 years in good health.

This CDR3 reads CASSEVSGGYYEQYF. The DNA for the CDR3 is TGTGCCAGCAGTGAAGTAAGCGGGGGCTACTACGAGCAGTACTTC. The rearrangement joins TRBV6-1 to TRBJ2-7, with 8 nucleotides matching TRBD2. Trimming cost V 1 base and J 3 bases; bases outside gene matches: 5. Per germline, CDR1 MNHNS and CDR2 SASEGT. CDR3 size: 15 residues.